The present entry profiles one TCR beta chain with its context. These data are taken from a study of blood T cell repertoires in COVID-19. Study-wide background: The United States, Italy and Spain provided the acute and convalescent COVID-19 samples. PBMCs, B-cell-depleted T cells, or T cells provided the cDNA or gDNA that made up the material.

Germline CDR1 is KGHSH and CDR2 is LQKENI. CDR3 length: 16 amino acids. The V and J ends lost 4 bases and 0 bases respectively, with 15 bases between them. How the authors handled the data: Cell counts per sample came from amplifying reference gene primers. Sequencing was performed with immunoSEQ multiplex PCR; in TCRdb, only in-frame clones are kept and a portion is missing. The V and J calls and clone size were taken over from that table, and D and trimming were inferred from the DNA. The repertoire includes a few hundred thousand clones, around 84% of them detected once, and under 4% sits in the top ten.

The sequence was obtained from a woman under 30 with acute or convalescent COVID-19. This chain joins TRBV18 and TRBJ1-1; tentative D call: TRBD1 (5 bases). The sequencing sample was made of peripheral blood. This CDR3 is CASSRQGGIMNTEAFF. CDR3 nucleotides: TGTGCCAGCTCACGGCAGGGTGGGATCATGAACACTGAAGCTTTCTTT.